Listed here are 9 T cell receptor beta chains from one sample, sequenced in a study of blood T cell repertoires in COVID-19 (dated by TCRdb to about 2020). Libraries were made using the immunoSEQ multiplex PCR assay. TCRdb re-hosts the immuneACCESS table, in-frame sequences only. Its copies lack some clones; in the studies checked, an unresolved V gene accounts for under half of them, and the cause for the rest is not known. In all, the sample holds 100,000 to 120,000 clones, and 75% to 90% of those were seen once. The ten biggest clones cover approximately 4.3% of the sample. The specimen was peripheral blood. These receptors were taken from a woman between 50 and 59 years old with acute or convalescent COVID-19.

J is TRBJ1-5 and V is TRBV28, with D perhaps matching TRBD1 (5 bases). The CDR3 has 17 amino acids. Germline CDR1 MDHEN, CDR2 SYDVKM. V lost 1 base to trimming and J lost 1 base, with 14 bases between them. CDR3 DNA sequence: TGTGCCAGCAGTTTATCCCCGACAGTGGGGAGCAATCAGCCCCAGCATTTT. Its translation: CASSLSPTVGSNQPQHF.

Points on this clone: Relative to the germline gene, one junction end is altered; a read error may explain this. This chain uses TRBV5-1 with TRBJ2-6; D not certain. This CDR3 comprises 17 residues. Germline V CDR1 and CDR2: SGHRS, YFSETQ. CDR3 residues: CASRLVAEKTGANVLTF. The CDR3 DNA follows: TGCGCCAGCAGGTTGGTGGCAGAAAAAACTGGGGCCAACGTCCTGACTTTC.

The chain uses TRBV2 and TRBJ2-2; a weak D match, TRBD1 (5 bases). This CDR3 region has 15 residues. V lost 5 bases to trimming and J lost 0 bases, with 10 bases between them. Germline V gives CDR1 SNHLY, CDR2 FYNNEI. CDR3 in DNA: TGTGCCAGCAGTCCCCAGACAGCGAACACCGGGGAGCTGTTTTTT. This codes for CASSPQTANTGELFF.

V is TRBV9 and J is TRBJ1-3; 7 bases are shared with TRBD1. CDR1 is SGDLS, CDR2 YYNGEE, per germline. The CDR3 has 16 amino acids. V dropped 4 bases and J dropped 9; count of bases not matched to a gene: 16. The CDR3 loop is CASSLSTGPSVSTIYF. The CDR3, as DNA: TGTGCCAGCAGCTTATCGACAGGGCCCTCGGTGAGCACCATATATTTT. The full variable domain, with the rest looked up from reference TRBV9 and TRBJ1-3, is DSGVTQTPKHLITATGQRVTLRCSPRSGDLSVYWYQQSLDQGLQFLIQYYNGEERAKGNILERFSAQQFPDLHSELNLSSLELGDSALYFCASSLSTGPSVSTIYFGEGSWLTVV.

The gene calls are TRBV3-1 (or the pseudogene TRBV3-2) and TRBJ1-1; 7 bases are a match to TRBD1. V was pared by 5 bases and J by 1 base, with 4 bases of the junction left unmatched. CDR1 is LGHDT, CDR2 YNNKEL, per germline (reference sequence). The CDR3 loop spans 14 amino acids. The CDR3 region is CASSWGQPNTEAFF. The CDR3 bases are TGTGCCAGCAGCTGGGGACAGCCGAACACTGAAGCTTTCTTT.

The chain joins TRBV19 to TRBJ2-1; D perhaps matches TRBD1 (7 bases). Germline CDR1 reads LNHDA; CDR2 reads SQIVND (reference sequence). CDR3 length equals 13 residues. V was cut by 1 base and J by 9 bases, with 10 bases left in between. This CDR3 is CASSIGQGGEQFF. The CDR3 region has the DNA TGTGCCAGTAGTATAGGACAGGGAGGTGAGCAGTTCTTC. Full variable domain (rest looked up from reference TRBV19 and TRBJ2-1): DGGITQSPKYLFRKEGQNVTLSCEQNLNHDAMYWYRQDPGQGLRLIYYSQIVNDFQKGDIAEGYSVSREKKESFPLTVTSAQKNPTAFYLCASSIGQGGEQFFGPGTRLTVL.

The V gene is TRBV10-3, the J gene TRBJ1-1, with 7 bases identical to TRBD1. The germline V gene encodes CDR1 ENHRY and CDR2 SYGVKD. V shed 3 bases, J shed 2 bases, and the junction held 3 bases outside the gene matches. The CDR3 has 14 amino acids. Here the CDR3 DNA reads TGTGCCATCAGTGAAGGGACAGTAAACACTGAAGCTTTCTTT. This translates into CAISEGTVNTEAFF.

The chain recombines TRBV5-1 with TRBJ2-7, with 9 positions matching TRBD1. V lost 0 bases, J lost 5 bases, and 6 bases stayed unmatched. The CDR3 has 15 residues. The germline CDR1 and CDR2 sequences are SGHRS and YFSETQ. The CDR3 loop is CASSLARTGVHEQYF. CDR3 bases: TGCGCCAGCAGCTTGGCTAGGACAGGGGTCCACGAGCAGTACTTC.

V and J are TRBV7-2 and TRBJ2-7; D may be TRBD1 (5 bases). Germline loops: CDR1 SGHTA, CDR2 FQGNSA. The CDR3 consists of 13 residues. V was cut by 0 bases and J by 6 bases, with 9 bases left in between. For the CDR3, the DNA is TGTGCCAGCAGCTTAGCGTCTGGGGCCGAGCAGTACTTC. Protein: CASSLASGAEQYF.